This T cell receptor beta chain derives from a study of shared clonotypes between healthy human individuals. Study-level background: Donors consisted of a couple of women and a few men between 18 and 49. Study results and caveats: The sharing of 5% to 6.5% of naive CD4 clonotypes was seen across a handful of donors. Since donors were few, the genetic and exposure-history diversity represented was limited.

Naive CD8 cells lacked CD45RO, underwent positive selection for CCR7 and left out terminally differentiated effector memory CD45RA+ cells. Points on this clone: The antigen is not known.

The authors loaded roughly 200 ng DNA, approximately 30,000 T cell genomes, into sorted-subset replicate PCRs. Produced via immunoSEQ multiplex PCR; TCRdb's table is partial and in-frame only. The top ten clones hold about 0.11% of a sample with 600,000 or so clones, around 96% of them seen once. Germline V gene sequence: CDR1 SGHDT, CDR2 YYEEEE. The CDR3 loop spans 15 amino acids. Trimming removed 0 bases at V and 1 base at J, with 10 bases between. The chain links TRBV5-6 to TRBJ1-1; TRBD1 is a possible D gene (5 bases). The sequencing sample was made of naive CD8+ T cells sorted from blood. This sequence originates from a woman in her thirties in good health. CDR3 nucleotide sequence: TGTGCCAGCAGCTTGGAACTGGGGCGGAACACTGAAGCTTTCTTT. Protein: CASSLELGRNTEAFF.